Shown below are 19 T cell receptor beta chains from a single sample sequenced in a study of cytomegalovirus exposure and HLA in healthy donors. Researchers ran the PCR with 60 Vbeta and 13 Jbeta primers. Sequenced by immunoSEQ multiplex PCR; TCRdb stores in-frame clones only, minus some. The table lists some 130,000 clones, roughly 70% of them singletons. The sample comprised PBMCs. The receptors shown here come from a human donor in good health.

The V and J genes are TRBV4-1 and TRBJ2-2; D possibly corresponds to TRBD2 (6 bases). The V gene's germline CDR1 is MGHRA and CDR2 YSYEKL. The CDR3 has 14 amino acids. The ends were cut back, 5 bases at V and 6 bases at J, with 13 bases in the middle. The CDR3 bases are TGCGCCAGCAGCTTGACTAGGGTTTCCGGGGAGCTGTTTTTT. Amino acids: CASSLTRVSGELFF.

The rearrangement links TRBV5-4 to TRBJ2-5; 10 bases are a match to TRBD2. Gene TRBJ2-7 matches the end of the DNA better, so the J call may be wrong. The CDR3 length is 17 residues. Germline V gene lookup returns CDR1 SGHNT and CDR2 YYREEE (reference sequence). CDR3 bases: TGTGCCAGCAGCTTTGCGACCAGGACTAGCGGACCCTACGAGCAGTACTTC. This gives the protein CASSFATRTSGPYEQYF.

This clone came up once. The CDR3 coding sequence is TGTGCCAGTCGTTCGGGGGATACGCAGTATTTT. Protein: CASRSGDTQYF. The J gene is TRBJ2-3, the V gene TRBV19; possibly TRBD2 for D (5 bases). V shed 8 bases and J shed 6 bases, with 9 bases lying between them. The CDR3 contains 11 residues. Germline CDR1 and CDR2: LNHDA and SQIVND (reference sequence).

CDR3 DNA: TGTGCCAGCAGCTTATACGGGAGAACCTCCTACAATGAGCAGTTCTTC. It encodes CASSLYGRTSYNEQFF. The chain couples TRBV13 to TRBJ2-1; tentatively, D is TRBD2 (6 bases). The V gene lost 2 bases and the J gene lost 0 bases, with 11 bases spanning the gap. Looked up from germline, CDR1 is PRHDT and CDR2 is FYEKMQ (reference sequence). The CDR3 loop spans 16 amino acids.

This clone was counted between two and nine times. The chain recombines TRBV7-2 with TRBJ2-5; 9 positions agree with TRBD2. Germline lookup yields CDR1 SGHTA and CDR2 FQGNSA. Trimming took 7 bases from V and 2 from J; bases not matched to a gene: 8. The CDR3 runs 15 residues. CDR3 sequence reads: CASTLSGSAQETQYF. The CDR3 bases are TGTGCCAGCACCCTTAGCGGGAGCGCGCAAGAGACCCAGTACTTC.

The CDR3 DNA is TGTGCCACCAGCATCGACAGAACGGGTAACACCATATATTTT. Its protein product is CATSIDRTGNTIYF. J is TRBJ1-3 and V is TRBV15; maybe TRBD1 (5 bases). V was pared by 4 bases and J by 7 bases, with 14 bases between. Germline assignment: CDR1 LNHNV and CDR2 YYDKDF (reference sequence). This CDR3 is 14 amino acids long.

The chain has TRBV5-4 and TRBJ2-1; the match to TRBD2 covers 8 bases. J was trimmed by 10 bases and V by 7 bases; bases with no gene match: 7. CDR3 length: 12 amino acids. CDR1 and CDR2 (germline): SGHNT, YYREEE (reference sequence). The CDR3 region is CASGAGDREQFF. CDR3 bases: TGTGCCAGCGGAGCGGGAGATCGGGAGCAGTTCTTC.

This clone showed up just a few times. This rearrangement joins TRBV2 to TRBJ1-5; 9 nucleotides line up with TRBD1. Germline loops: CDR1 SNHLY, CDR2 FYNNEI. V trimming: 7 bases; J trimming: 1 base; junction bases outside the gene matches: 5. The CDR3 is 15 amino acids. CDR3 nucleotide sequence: TGTGCCAGCACCCAACAGGGGGCAAGCAATCAGCCCCAGCATTTT. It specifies CASTQQGASNQPQHF.

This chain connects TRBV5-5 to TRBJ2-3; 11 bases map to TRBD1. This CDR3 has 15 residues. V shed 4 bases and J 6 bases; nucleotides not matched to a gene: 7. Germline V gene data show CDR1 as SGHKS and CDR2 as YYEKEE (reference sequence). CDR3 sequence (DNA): TGTGCCAGCAGCGCACCGGGACAGGGGGTTGATACGCAGTATTTT. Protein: CASSAPGQGVDTQYF.

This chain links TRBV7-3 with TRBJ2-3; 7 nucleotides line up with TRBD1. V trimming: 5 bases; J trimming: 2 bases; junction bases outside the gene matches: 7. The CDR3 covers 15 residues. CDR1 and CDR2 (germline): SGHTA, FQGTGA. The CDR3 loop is CASSRNRGATDTQYF. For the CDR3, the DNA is TGTGCCAGCAGCCGGAACAGGGGCGCCACAGATACGCAGTATTTT. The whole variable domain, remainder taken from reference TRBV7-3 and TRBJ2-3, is GAGVSQTPSNKVTEKGKYVELRCDPISGHTALYWYRQSLGQGPEFLIYFQGTGAADDSGLPNDRFFAVRPEGSVSTLKIQRTERGDSAVYLCASSRNRGATDTQYFGPGTRLTVL.

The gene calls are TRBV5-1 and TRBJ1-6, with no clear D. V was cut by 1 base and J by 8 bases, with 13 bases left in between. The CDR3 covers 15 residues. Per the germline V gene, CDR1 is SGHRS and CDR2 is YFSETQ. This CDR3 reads CASSLTGKGDSPLHF. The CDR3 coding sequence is TGCGCCAGCAGCTTGACGGGGAAGGGTGATTCACCCCTCCACTTT. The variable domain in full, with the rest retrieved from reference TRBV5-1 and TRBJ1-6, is KAGVTQTPRYLIKTRGQQVTLSCSPISGHRSVSWYQQTPGQGLQFLFEYFSETQRNKGNFPGRFSGRQFSNSRSEMNVSTLELGDSALYLCASSLTGKGDSPLHFGNGTRLTVT.

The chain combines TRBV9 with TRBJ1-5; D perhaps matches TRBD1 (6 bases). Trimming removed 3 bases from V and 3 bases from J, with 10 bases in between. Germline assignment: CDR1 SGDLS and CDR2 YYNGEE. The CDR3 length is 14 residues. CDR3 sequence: CASSEDSNNQPQHF. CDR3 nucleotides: TGTGCCAGCAGCGAGGACAGTAACAATCAGCCCCAGCATTTT.

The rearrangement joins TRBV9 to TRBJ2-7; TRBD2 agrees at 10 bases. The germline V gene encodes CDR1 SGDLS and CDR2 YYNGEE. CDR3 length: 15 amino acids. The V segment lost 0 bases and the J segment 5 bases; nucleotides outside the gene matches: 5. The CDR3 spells CASSVVASGSDEQYF. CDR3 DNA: TGTGCCAGCAGCGTAGTGGCTAGCGGGAGCGACGAGCAGTACTTC.

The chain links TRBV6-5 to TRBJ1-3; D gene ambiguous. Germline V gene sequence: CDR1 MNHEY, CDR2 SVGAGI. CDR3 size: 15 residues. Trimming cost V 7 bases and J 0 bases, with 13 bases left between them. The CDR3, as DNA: TGTGCCAGCACCCGGCCCGGGAGCTCTGGAAACACCATATATTTT. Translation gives CASTRPGSSGNTIYF.

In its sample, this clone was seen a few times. The DNA for the CDR3 is TGCGCCAGCAGCCTTAGTAACACAGATACGCAGTATTTT. Protein sequence: CASSLSNTDTQYF. This chain uses TRBV5-1 with TRBJ2-3; D not resolved. Germline CDR1 is SGHRS and CDR2 is YFSETQ. V lost 4 bases, J lost 2 bases, and 8 bases lay in between. This CDR3 comprises 13 residues.

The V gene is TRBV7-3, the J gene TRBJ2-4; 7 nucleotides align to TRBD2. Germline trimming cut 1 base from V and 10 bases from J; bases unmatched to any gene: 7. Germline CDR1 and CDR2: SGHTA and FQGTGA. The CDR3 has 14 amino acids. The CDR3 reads CASSLIGGRGIQYF. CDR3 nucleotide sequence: TGTGCCAGCAGCTTAATTGGCGGGAGAGGGATTCAGTACTTC.

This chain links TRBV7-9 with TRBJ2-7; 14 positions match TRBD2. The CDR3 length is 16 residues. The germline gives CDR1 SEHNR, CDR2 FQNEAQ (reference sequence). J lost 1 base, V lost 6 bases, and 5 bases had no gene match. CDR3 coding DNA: TGTGCCAGCAGGGGACTAGCGGGAGCCGATTCCTACGAGCAGTACTTC. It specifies CASRGLAGADSYEQYF.

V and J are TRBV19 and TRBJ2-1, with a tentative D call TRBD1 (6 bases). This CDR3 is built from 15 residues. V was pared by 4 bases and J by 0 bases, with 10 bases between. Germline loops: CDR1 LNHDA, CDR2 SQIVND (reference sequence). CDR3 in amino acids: CASSNDRSSYNEQFF. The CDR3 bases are TGTGCCAGTAGTAACGACAGGAGCTCCTACAATGAGCAGTTCTTC.

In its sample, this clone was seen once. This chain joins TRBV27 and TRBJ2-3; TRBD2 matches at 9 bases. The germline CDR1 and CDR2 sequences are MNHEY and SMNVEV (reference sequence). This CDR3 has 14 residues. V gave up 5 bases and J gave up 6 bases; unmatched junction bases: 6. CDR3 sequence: CASSLGTSSDTQYF. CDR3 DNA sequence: TGTGCCAGCAGTCTCGGGACTAGCTCCGATACGCAGTATTTT.